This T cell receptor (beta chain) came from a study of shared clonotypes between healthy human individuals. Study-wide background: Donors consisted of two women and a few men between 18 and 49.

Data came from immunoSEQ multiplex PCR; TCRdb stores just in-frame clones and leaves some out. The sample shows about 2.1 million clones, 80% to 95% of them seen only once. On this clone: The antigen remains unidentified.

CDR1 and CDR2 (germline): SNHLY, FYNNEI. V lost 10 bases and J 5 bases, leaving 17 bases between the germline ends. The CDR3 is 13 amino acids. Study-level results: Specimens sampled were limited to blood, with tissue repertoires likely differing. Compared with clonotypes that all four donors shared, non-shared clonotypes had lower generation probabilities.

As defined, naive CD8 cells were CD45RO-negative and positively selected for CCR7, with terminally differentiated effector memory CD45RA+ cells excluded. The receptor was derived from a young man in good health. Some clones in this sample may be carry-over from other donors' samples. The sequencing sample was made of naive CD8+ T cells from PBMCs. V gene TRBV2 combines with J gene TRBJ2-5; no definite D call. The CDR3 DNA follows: TGTGCCACCCATTACAACTCGGAGGAGACCCAGTACTTC. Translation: CATHYNSEETQYF.